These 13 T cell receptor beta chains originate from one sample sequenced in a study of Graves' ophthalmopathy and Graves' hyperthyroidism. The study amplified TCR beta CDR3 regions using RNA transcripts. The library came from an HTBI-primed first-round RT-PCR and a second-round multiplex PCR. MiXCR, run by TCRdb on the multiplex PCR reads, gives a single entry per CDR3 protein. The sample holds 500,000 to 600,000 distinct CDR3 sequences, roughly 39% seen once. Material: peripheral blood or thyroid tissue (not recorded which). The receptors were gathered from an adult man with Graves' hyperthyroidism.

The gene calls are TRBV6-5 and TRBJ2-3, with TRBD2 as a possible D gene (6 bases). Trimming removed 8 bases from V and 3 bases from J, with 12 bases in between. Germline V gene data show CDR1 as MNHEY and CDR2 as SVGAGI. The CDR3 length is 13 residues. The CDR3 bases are TGTGCCAGCCGACTAGATCGGACAGATACGCAGTATTTT. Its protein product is CASRLDRTDTQYF.

In DNA form, the CDR3 reads TGTGCCACCAGCAGCCCCGGGGGGAATGAGCAGTTCTTC. Translating gives CATSSPGGNEQFF. This sequence joins TRBV15 and TRBJ2-7; 7 positions agree with TRBD2. The tail of the sequence fits TRBJ2-1 better, so the J call may be wrong. This CDR3 has 13 amino acids. CDR1 and CDR2 from the germline V gene are LNHNV and YYDKDF (reference sequence).

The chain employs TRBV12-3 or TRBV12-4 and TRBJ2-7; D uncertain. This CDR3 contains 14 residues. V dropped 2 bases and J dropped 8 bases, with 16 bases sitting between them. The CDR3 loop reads CASSLRDTQLQQYF. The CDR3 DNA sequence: TGTGCCAGCAGTTTACGAGACACCCAGCTTCAGCAGTACTTC.

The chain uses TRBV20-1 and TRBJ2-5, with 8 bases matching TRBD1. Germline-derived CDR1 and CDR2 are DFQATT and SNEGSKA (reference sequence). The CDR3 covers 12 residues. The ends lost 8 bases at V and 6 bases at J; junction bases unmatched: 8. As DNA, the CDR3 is TGCAGTTTAGGACAGGGCGGACAGACCCAGTACTTC. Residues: CSLGQGGQTQYF.

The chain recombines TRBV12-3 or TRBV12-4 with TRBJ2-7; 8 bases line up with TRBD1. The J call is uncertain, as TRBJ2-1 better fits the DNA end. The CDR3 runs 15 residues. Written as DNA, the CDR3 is TGTGCCAGCAGCAGACAGGGGATGTCCTACAATGAGCAGTTCTTC. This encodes CASSRQGMSYNEQFF.

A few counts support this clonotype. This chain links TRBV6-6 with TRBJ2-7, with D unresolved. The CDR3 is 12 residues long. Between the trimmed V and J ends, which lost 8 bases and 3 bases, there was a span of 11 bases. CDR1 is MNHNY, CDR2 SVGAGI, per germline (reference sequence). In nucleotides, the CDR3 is TGTGCCAGCCAAGAGGTGGGCTACGAGCAGTACTTC. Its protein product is CASQEVGYEQYF.

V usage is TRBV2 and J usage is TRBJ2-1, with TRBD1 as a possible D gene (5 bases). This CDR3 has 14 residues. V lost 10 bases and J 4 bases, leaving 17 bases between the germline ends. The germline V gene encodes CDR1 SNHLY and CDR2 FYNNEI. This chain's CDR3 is CATKPGQGYNEQFF. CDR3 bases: TGTGCCACCAAACCAGGACAAGGATACAATGAGCAGTTCTTC.

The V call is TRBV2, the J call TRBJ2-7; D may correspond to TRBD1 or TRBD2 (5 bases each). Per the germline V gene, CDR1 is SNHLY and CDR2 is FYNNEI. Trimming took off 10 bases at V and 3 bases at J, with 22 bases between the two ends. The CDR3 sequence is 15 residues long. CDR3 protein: CATSPFLGDDYEQYF. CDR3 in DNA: TGTGCCACTTCTCCCTTCTTGGGGGACGACTACGAGCAGTACTTC.

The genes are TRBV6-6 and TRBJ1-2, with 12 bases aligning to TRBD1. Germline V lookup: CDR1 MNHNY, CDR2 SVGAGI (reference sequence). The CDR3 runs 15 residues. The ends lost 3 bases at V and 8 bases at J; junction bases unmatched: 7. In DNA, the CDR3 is TGTGCCAGCAGTTATTCGGGACAGGGGGCTGACGGCTACACCTTC. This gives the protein CASSYSGQGADGYTF.

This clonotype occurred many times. CDR3 in amino acids: CSVSPGTGHLGNTIYF. CDR3 bases: TGCAGCGTCTCTCCCGGGACAGGGCATTTAGGAAACACCATATATTTT. The chain uses TRBV29-1 and TRBJ1-3; 9 positions agree with TRBD1. The CDR3 extends over 16 amino acids. Germline-derived CDR1 and CDR2 are SQVTM and ANQGSEA. Trimming at V came to 6 bases and at J to 4 bases, leaving 13 bases not matched to a gene.

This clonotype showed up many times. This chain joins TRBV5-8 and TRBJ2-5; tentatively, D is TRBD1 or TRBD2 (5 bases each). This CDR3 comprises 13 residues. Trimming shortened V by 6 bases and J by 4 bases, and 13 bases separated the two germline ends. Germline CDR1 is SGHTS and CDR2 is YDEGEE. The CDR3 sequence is CASTSRGTETQYF. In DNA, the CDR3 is TGTGCCAGCACCTCCCGAGGGACAGAGACCCAGTACTTC.

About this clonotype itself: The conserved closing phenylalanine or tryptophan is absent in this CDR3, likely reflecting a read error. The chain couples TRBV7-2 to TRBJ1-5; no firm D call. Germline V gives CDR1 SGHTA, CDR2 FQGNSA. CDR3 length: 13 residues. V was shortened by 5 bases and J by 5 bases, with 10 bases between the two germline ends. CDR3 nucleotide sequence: TGTGCCAGCAGCCTCCTAGGGTATCAGCCCCAGCATCTT. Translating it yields CASSLLGYQPQHL.

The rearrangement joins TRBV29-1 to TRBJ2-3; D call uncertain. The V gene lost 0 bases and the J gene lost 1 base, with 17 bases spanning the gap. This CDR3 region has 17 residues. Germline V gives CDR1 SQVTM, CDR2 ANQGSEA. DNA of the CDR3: TGCAGCGTTGAAGATAGTGTGGCAAACCTTCGCACAGATACGCAGTATTTT. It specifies CSVEDSVANLRTDTQYF.